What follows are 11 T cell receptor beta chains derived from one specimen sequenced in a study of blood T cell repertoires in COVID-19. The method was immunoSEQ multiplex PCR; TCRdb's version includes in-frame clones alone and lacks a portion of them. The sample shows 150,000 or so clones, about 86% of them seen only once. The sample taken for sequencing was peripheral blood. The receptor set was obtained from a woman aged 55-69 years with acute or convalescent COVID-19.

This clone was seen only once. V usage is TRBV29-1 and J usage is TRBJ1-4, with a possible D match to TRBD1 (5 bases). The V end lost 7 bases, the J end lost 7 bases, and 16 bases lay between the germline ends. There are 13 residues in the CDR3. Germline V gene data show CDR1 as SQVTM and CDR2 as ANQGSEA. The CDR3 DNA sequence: TGCAGCGCCTTTGAGTTGGGGGGTGAAAAACTGTTTTTT. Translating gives CSAFELGGEKLFF.

The CDR3 DNA sequence: TGTGCCTGGAGCAGTTTGGTGGGAGGCACAGATACGCAGTATTTT. Encoded protein: CAWSSLVGGTDTQYF. J is TRBJ2-3 and V is TRBV30; D might be TRBD2 (5 bases). The CDR3 covers 15 residues. Trimming shortened V by 3 bases and J by 1 base, and 14 bases separated the two germline ends. Germline V gene lookup returns CDR1 GTSNPN and CDR2 SVGIG (reference sequence).

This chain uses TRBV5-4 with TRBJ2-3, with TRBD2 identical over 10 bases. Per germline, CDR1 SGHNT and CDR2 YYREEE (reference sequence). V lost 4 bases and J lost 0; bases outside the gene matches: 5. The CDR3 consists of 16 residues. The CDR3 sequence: CASSRGTSESTDTQYF. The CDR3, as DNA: TGTGCCAGCAGCCGTGGGACTAGCGAAAGCACAGATACGCAGTATTTT.

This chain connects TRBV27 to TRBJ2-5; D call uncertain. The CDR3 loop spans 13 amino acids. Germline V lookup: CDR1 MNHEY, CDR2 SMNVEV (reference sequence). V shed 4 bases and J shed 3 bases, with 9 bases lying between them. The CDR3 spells CASSSFVEETQYF. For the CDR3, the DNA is TGTGCCAGCAGTTCCTTCGTCGAAGAGACCCAGTACTTC.

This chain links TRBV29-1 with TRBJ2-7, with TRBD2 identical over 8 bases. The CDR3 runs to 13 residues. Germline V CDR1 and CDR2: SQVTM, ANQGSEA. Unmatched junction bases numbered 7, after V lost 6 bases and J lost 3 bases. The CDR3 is CSVSGGDNYEQYF. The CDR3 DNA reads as TGCAGCGTAAGCGGGGGAGACAACTACGAGCAGTACTTC.

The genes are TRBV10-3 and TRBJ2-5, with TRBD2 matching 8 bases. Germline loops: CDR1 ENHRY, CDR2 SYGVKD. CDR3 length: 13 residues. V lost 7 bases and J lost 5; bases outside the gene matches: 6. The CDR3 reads CAINGGAGETQYF. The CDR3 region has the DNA TGTGCCATCAACGGGGGGGCTGGTGAGACCCAGTACTTC.

CDR3 sequence (DNA): TGTGCCAGCAGCTGGGCCCCCCCCTATAGCGGTAGCTCCTACAATGAGCAGTTCTTC. Residues: CASSWAPPYSGSSYNEQFF. The gene calls are TRBV7-6 and TRBJ2-1; D is possibly TRBD2 (6 bases). CDR1 SGHVS and CDR2 FNYEAQ come from the germline V gene. This CDR3 is 19 amino acids long. The germline V and J ends were trimmed by 4 bases and 0 bases, with 22 bases remaining between them.

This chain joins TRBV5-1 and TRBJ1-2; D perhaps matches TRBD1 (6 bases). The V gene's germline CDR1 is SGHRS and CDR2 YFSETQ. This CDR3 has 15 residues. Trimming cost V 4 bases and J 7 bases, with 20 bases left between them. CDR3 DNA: TGCGCCAGCAGCCTGGACAGTGGCACACCCGGTGGCTACACCTTC. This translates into CASSLDSGTPGGYTF.

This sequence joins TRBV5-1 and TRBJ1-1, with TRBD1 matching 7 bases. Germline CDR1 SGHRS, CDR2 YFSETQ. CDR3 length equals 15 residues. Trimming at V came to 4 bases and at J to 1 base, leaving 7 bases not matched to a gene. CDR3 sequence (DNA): TGCGCCAGCAGCCAGACACAGGGGACGAACACTGAAGCTTTCTTT. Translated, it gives CASSQTQGTNTEAFF.

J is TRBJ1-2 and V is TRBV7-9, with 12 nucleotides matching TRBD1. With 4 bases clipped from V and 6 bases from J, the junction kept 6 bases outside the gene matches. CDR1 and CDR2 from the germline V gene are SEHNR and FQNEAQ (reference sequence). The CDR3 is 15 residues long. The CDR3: CASSWGTGGDNGYTF. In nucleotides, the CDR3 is TGTGCCAGCAGCTGGGGGACAGGGGGCGATAATGGCTACACCTTC.

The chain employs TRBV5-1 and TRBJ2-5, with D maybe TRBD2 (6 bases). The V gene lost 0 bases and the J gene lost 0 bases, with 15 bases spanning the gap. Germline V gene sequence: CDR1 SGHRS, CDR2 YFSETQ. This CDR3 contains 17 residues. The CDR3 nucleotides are TGCGCCAGCAGCTTGGGCGGTACGGGGAGGTACCAAGAGACCCAGTACTTC. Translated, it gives CASSLGGTGRYQETQYF.